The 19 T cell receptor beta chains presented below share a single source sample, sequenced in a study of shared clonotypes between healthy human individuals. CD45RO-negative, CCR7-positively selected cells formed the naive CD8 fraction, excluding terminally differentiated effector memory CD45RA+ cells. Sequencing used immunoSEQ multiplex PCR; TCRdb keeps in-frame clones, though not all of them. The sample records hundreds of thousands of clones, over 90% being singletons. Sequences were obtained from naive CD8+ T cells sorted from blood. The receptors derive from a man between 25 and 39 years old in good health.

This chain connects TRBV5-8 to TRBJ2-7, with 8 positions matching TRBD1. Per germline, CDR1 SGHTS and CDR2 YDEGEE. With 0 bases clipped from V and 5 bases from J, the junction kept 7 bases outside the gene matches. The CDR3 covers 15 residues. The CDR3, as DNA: TGTGCCAGCAGCTTGGGTCCCGGACAGGGCGACGAGCAGTACTTC. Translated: CASSLGPGQGDEQYF.

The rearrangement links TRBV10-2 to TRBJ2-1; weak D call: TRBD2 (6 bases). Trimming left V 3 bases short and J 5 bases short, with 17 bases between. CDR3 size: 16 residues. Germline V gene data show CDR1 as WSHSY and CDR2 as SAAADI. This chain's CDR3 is CASSDGSTGFNNEQFF. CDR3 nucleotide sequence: TGCGCCAGCAGTGACGGGAGTACGGGATTTAACAATGAGCAGTTCTTC.

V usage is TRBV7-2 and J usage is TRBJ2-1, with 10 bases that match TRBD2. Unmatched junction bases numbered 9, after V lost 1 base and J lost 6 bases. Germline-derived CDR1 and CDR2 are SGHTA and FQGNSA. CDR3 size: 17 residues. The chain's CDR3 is CASSLEIGLAGVNEQFF. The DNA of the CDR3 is TGTGCCAGCAGCTTAGAAATCGGTCTAGCGGGAGTCAATGAGCAGTTCTTC.

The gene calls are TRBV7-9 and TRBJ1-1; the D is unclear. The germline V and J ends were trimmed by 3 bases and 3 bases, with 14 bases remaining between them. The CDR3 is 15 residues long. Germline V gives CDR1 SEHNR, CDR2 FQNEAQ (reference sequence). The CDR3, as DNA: TGTGCCAGCAGCTTTTTCCGGGAGGGAGACACTGAAGCTTTCTTT. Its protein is CASSFFREGDTEAFF.

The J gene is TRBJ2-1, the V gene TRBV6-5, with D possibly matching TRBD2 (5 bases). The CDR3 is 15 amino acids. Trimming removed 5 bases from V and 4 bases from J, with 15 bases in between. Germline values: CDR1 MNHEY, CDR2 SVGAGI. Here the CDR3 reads CASSLSGTLYNEQFF. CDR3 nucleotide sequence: TGTGCCAGCAGTCTGTCGGGAACCCTATACAATGAGCAGTTCTTC.

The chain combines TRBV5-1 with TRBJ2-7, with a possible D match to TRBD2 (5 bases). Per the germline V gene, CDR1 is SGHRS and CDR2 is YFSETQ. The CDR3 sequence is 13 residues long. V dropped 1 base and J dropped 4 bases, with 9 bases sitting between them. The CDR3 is CASSLLDSYEQYF. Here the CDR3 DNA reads TGCGCCAGCAGCTTGCTGGACTCGTACGAGCAGTACTTC.

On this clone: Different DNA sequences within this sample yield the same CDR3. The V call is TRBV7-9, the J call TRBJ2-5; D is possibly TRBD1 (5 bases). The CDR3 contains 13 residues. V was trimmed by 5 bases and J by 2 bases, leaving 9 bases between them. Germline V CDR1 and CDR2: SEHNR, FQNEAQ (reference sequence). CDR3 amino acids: CASSPRQQETQYF. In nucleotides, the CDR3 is TGTGCCAGCAGCCCGCGACAGCAAGAGACCCAGTACTTC. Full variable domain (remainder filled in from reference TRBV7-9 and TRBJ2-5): DTGVSQNPRHKITKRGQNVTFRCDPISEHNRLYWYRQTLGQGPEFLTYFQNEAQLEKSRLLSDRFSAERPKGSFSTLEIQRTEQGDSAMYLCASSPRQQETQYFGPGTRLLVL.

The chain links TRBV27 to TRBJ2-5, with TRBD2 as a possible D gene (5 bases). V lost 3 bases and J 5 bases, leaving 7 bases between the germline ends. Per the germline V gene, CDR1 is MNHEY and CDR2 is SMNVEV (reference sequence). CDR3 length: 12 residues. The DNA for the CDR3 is TGTGCCAGCAGTTTCGGGATCGAGACCCAGTACTTC. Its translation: CASSFGIETQYF.

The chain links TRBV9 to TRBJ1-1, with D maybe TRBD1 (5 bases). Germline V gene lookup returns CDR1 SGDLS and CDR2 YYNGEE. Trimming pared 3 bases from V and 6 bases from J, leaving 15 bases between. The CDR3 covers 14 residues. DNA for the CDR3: TGTGCCAGCAGCGCCCTAGGGCGGGGGGCTGAAGCTTTCTTT. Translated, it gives CASSALGRGAEAFF.

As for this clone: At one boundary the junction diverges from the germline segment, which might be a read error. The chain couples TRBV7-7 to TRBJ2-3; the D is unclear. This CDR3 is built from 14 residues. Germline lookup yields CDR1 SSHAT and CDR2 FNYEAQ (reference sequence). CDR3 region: CASSSSRSTDTQYF. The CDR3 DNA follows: TGTGCTAGCAGCTCGAGTCGTAGCACAGATACGCAGTATTTT.

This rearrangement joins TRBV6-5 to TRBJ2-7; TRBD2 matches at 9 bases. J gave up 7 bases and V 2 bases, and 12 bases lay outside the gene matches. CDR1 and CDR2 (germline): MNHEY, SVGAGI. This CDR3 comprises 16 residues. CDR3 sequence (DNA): TGTGCCAGCAGTTACACAGAGGGACTAGCCGTGGGGGAGCAGTACTTC. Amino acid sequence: CASSYTEGLAVGEQYF.

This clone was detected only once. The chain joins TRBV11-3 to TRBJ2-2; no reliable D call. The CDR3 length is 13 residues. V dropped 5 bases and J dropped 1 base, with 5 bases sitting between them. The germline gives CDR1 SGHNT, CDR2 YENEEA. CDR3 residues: CASSRQNTGELFF. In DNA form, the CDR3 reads TGTGCCAGCAGCAGACAGAACACCGGGGAGCTGTTTTTT.

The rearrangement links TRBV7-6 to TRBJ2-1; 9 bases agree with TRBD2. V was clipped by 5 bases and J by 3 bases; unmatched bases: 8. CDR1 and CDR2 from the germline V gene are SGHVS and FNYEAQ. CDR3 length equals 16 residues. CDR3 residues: CASSLFSGSFYNEQFF. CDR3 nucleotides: TGTGCCAGCAGCCTCTTTAGCGGGAGTTTCTACAATGAGCAGTTCTTC.

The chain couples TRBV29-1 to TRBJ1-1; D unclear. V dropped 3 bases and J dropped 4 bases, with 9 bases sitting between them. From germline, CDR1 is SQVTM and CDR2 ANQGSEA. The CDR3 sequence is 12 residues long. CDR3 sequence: CSVEFSRTEAFF. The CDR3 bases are TGCAGCGTTGAGTTTTCCCGCACTGAAGCTTTCTTT.

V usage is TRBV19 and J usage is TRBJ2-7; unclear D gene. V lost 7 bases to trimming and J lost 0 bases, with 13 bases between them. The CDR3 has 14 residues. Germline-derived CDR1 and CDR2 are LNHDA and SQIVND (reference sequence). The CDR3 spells CASTPYGNSYEQYF. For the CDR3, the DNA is TGTGCCAGTACCCCGTACGGAAACTCCTACGAGCAGTACTTC. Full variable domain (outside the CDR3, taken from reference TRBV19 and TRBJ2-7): DGGITQSPKYLFRKEGQNVTLSCEQNLNHDAMYWYRQDPGQGLRLIYYSQIVNDFQKGDIAEGYSVSREKKESFPLTVTSAQKNPTAFYLCASTPYGNSYEQYFGPGTRLTVT.

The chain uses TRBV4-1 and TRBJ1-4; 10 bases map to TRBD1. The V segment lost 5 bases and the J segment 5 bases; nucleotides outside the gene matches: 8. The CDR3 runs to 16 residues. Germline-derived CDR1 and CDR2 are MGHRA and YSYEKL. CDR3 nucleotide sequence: TGCGCCAGCAGCGGTCGGACAGGGGGTCTAAATGAAAAACTGTTTTTT. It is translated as CASSGRTGGLNEKLFF.

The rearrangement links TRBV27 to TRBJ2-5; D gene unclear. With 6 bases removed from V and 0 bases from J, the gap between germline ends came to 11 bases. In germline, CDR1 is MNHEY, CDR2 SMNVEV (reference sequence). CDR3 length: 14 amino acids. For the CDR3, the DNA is TGTGCCAGCAGGGCAGTTGGGTACCAAGAGACCCAGTACTTC. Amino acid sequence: CASRAVGYQETQYF.

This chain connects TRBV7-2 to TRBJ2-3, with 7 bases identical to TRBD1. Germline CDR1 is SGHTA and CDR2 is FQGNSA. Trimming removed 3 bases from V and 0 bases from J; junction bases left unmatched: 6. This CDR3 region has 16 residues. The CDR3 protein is CASSFLPGQSTDTQYF. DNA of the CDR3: TGTGCCAGCAGCTTCTTACCGGGACAGAGCACAGATACGCAGTATTTT.

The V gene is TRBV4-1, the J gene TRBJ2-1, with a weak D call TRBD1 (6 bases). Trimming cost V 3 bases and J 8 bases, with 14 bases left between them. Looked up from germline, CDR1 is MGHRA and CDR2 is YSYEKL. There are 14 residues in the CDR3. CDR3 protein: CASSHNTGLHEQFF. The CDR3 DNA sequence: TGCGCCAGCAGCCATAATACAGGGTTACATGAGCAGTTCTTC.